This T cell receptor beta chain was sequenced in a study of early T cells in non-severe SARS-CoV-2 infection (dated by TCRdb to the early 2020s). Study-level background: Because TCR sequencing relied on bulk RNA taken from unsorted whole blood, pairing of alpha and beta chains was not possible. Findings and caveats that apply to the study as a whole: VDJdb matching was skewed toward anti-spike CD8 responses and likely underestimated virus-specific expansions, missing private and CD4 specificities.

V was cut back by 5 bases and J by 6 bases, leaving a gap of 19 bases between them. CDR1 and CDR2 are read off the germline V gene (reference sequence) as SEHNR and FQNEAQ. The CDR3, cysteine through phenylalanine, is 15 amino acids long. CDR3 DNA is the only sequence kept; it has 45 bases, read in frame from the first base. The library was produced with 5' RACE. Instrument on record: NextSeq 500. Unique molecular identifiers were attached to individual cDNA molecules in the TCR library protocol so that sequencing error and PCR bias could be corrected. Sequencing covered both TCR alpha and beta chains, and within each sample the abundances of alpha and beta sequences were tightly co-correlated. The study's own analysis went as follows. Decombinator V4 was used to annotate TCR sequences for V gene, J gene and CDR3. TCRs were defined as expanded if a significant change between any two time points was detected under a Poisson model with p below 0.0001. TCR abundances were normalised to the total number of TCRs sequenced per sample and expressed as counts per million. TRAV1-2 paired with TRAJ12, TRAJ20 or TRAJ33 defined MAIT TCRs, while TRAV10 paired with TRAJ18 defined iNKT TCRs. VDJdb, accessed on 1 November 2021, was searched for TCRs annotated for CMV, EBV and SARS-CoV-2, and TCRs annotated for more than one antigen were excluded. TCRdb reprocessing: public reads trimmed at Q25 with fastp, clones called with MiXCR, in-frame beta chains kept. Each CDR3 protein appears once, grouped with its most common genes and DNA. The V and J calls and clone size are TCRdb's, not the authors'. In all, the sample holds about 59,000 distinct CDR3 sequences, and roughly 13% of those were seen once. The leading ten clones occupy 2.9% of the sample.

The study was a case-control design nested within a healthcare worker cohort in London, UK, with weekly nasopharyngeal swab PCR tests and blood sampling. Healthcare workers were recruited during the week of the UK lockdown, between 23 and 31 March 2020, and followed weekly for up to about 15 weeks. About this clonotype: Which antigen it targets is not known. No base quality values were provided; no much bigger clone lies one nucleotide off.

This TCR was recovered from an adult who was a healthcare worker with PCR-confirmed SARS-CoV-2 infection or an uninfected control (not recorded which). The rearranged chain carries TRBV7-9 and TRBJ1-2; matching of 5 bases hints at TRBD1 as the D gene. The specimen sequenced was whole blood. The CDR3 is CASSPGTSLGDGYTF. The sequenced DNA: TGTGCCAGCAGCCCCGGGACCTCTCTTGGGGATGGCTACACCTTC.